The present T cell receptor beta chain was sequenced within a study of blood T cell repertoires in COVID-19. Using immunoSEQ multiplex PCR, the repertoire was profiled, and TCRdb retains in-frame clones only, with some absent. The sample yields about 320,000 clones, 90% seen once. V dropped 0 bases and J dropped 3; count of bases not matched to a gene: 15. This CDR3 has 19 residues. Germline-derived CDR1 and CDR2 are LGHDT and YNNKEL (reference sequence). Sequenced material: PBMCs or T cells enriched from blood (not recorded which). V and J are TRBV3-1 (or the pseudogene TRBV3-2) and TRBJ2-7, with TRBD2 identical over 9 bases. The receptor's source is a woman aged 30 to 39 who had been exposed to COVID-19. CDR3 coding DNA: TGTGCCAGCAGCCAAGACTTGCTTTACGGGACTAGCATATGCTACGAGCAGTACTTC. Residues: CASSQDLLYGTSICYEQYF.